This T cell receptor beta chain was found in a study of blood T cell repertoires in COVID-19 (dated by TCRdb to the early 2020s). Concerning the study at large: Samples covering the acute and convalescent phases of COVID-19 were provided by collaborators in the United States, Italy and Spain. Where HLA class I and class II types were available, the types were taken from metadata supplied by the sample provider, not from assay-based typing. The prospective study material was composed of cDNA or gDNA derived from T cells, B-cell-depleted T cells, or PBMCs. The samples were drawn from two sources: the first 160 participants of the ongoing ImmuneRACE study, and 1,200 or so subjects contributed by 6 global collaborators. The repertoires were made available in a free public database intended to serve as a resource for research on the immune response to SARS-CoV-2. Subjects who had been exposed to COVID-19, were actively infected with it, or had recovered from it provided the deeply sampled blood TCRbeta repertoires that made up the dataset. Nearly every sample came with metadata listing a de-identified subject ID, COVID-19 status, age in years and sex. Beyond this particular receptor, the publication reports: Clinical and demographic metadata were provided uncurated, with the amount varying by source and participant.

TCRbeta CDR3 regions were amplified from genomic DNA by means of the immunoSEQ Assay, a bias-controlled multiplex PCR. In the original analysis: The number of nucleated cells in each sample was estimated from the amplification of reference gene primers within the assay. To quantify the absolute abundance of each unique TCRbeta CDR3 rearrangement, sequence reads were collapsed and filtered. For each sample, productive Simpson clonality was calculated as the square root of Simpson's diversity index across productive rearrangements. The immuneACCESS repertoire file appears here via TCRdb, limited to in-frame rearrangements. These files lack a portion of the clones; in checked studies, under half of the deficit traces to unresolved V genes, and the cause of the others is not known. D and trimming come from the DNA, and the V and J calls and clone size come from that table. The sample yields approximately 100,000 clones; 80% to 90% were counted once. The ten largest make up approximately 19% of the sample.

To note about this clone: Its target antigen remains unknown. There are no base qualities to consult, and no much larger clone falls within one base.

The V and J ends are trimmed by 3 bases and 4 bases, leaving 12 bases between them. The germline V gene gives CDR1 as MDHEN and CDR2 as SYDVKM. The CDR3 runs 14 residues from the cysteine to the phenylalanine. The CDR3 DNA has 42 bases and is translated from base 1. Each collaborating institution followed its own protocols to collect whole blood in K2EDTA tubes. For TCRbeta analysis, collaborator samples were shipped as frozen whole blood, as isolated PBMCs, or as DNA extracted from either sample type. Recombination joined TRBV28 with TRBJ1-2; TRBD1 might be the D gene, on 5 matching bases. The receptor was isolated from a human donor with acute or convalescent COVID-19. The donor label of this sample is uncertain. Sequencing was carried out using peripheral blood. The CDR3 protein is CASSFQGSRYGYTF. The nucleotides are TGTGCCAGCAGTTTCCAGGGCTCCCGCTATGGCTACACCTTC.